The 20 T cell receptor beta chains listed next were all sequenced from one sample in a study of CD8 T cell repertoires and HIV-1 epitope variants. Their antigens are not known. TCRdb keeps only in-frame clones here, not all; method: immunoSEQ multiplex PCR. The sample yields roughly 1,100 clones, 60% to 80% seen once. The sample comprised cultured CD8+ T cells derived from PBMCs. These receptor sequences come from a male donor with HIV.

The chain couples TRBV19 to TRBJ1-2, with D tentatively TRBD1 (5 bases). Trimming removed 9 bases from V and 4 bases from J, with 9 bases in between. The germline CDR1 and CDR2 sequences are LNHDA and SQIVND (reference sequence). CDR3 size: 11 residues. The CDR3: CASSQGYGYTF. Here the CDR3 DNA reads TGTGCCAGCTCTCAGGGCTATGGCTACACCTTC. Combining the CDR3 with reference TRBV19 and TRBJ1-2 gives the whole variable domain DGGITQSPKYLFRKEGQNVTLSCEQNLNHDAMYWYRQDPGQGLRLIYYSQIVNDFQKGDIAEGYSVSREKKESFPLTVTSAQKNPTAFYLCASSQGYGYTFGSGTRLTVV.

The J gene is TRBJ2-1, the V gene TRBV28, with TRBD1 matching 7 bases. V was pared by 5 bases and J by 5 bases, with 3 bases of the junction left unmatched. The CDR3 has 13 residues. Germline loops: CDR1 MDHEN, CDR2 SYDVKM. As DNA, the CDR3 is TGTGCCAGCAGTCGGGACAGAGACAATGAGCAGTTCTTC. The encoded protein is CASSRDRDNEQFF.

The chain is built from TRBV19 and TRBJ2-7; TRBD1 aligns across 8 bases. The CDR3 length is 15 residues. CDR1 and CDR2 from the germline V gene are LNHDA and SQIVND (reference sequence). Unmatched junction bases numbered 11, after V lost 5 bases and J lost 5 bases. The CDR3 reads CASSVQDRVGDEQYF. The CDR3 DNA is TGTGCCAGTAGTGTCCAGGACAGGGTAGGCGACGAGCAGTACTTC.

The J gene is TRBJ2-5, the V gene TRBV9; D is unresolved. Germline CDR1 SGDLS, CDR2 YYNGEE. The V gene lost 3 bases and the J gene lost 0 bases, with 18 bases spanning the gap. The CDR3 has 17 amino acids. CDR3 region: CASSGHVALSYQETQYF. The CDR3 DNA follows: TGTGCCAGCAGCGGCCACGTGGCCCTATCCTACCAAGAGACCCAGTACTTC.

The chain has TRBV4-3 and TRBJ1-1; D is undetermined. The CDR3 consists of 13 residues. Germline V gene sequence: CDR1 LGHNA, CDR2 YSLEER. The V end lost 0 bases, the J end lost 5 bases, and 7 bases lay between the germline ends. In DNA form, the CDR3 reads TGCGCCAGCAGCCAAGATTGGGGTACTGAAGCTTTCTTT. It yields the protein CASSQDWGTEAFF.

The chain recombines TRBV25-1 with TRBJ2-1; D ambiguous. Between the trimmed V and J ends, which lost 3 bases and 9 bases, there was a span of 15 bases. This CDR3 region has 14 residues. Germline CDR1 is MGHDK and CDR2 is SYGVNS. The CDR3 spells CASSDSLRSGEQFF. The CDR3 coding sequence is TGTGCCAGCAGTGATTCACTCAGGTCAGGTGAGCAGTTCTTC.

Remarks on this clone: The junction departs from germline at one end; a sequencing error may be responsible. The rearrangement uses TRBV4-1 and TRBJ1-6; no reliable D call. The CDR3 runs 13 residues. Germline lookup yields CDR1 MGHRA and CDR2 YSYEKL. The CDR3: CASSPLQDSPFHF. The CDR3 nucleotides are TGCGCCAGCAGCCCTTTACAAGATTCACCCTTCCACTTT.

CDR3 amino acids: CASSSHQSSYEQYF. Written as DNA, the CDR3 is TGTGCCAGCAGTTCCCATCAGAGCTCCTACGAGCAGTACTTC. The chain has TRBV6-5 and TRBJ2-7, with D unresolved. Per germline, CDR1 MNHEY and CDR2 SVGAGI. CDR3 length: 14 residues. V was pared by 4 bases and J by 0 bases, with 10 bases between.

In this sample, this clone turned up once. The chain links TRBV9 to TRBJ2-3; D gene ambiguous. Germline loops: CDR1 SGDLS, CDR2 YYNGEE. The CDR3 consists of 14 residues. Trimming took 0 bases from V and 0 from J, leaving 5 bases between them. The chain's CDR3 is CASSVGESTDTQYF. The CDR3, as DNA: TGTGCCAGCAGCGTAGGCGAAAGCACAGATACGCAGTATTTT.

The rearrangement joins TRBV28 to TRBJ1-2; D remains ambiguous. This CDR3 is built from 11 residues. The ends were cut back, 5 bases at V and 8 bases at J, with 9 bases in the middle. Germline assignment: CDR1 MDHEN and CDR2 SYDVKM. CDR3 coding DNA: TGTGCCAGCAGTCTGCCGGGAGGCTACACCTTC. Amino acids: CASSLPGGYTF.

The genes are TRBV19 and TRBJ1-5; D is perhaps TRBD1 (6 bases). Deletions cut 7 bases from V and 0 bases from J, with 13 bases between. The CDR3 spans 15 residues. Germline-derived CDR1 and CDR2 are LNHDA and SQIVND (reference sequence). The CDR3 DNA reads as TGTGCCAGTAAGGACAGCCATTATAGCAATCAGCCCCAGCATTTT. It is translated as CASKDSHYSNQPQHF. Using reference TRBV19 and TRBJ1-5 for the parts outside the CDR3, the full variable domain is DGGITQSPKYLFRKEGQNVTLSCEQNLNHDAMYWYRQDPGQGLRLIYYSQIVNDFQKGDIAEGYSVSREKKESFPLTVTSAQKNPTAFYLCASKDSHYSNQPQHFGDGTRLSIL.

The rearrangement joins TRBV19 to TRBJ2-1; TRBD1 agrees at 9 bases. Trimming took 4 bases from V and 9 from J; bases not matched to a gene: 7. The CDR3 contains 14 residues. Germline assignment: CDR1 LNHDA and CDR2 SQIVND (reference sequence). DNA of the CDR3: TGTGCCAGTAGTAGGGGACAGGGTAGAAGTGAGCAGTTCTTC. Protein: CASSRGQGRSEQFF.

The rearrangement uses TRBV19 and TRBJ2-7; TRBD2 aligns across 8 bases. Trimming at V came to 5 bases and at J to 4 bases, leaving 7 bases not matched to a gene. This CDR3 is built from 14 residues. Germline V lookup: CDR1 LNHDA, CDR2 SQIVND (reference sequence). The CDR3, as DNA: TGTGCCAGTAGTTTTGCGAGCGGGAGTTACGAGCAGTACTTC. As protein: CASSFASGSYEQYF. The full variable domain, with the rest looked up from reference TRBV19 and TRBJ2-7, is DGGITQSPKYLFRKEGQNVTLSCEQNLNHDAMYWYRQDPGQGLRLIYYSQIVNDFQKGDIAEGYSVSREKKESFPLTVTSAQKNPTAFYLCASSFASGSYEQYFGPGTRLTVT.

The table lists this clone with a few counts. The chain links TRBV2 to TRBJ2-2; tentative D call: TRBD2 (6 bases). Trimming took 6 bases from V and 9 from J, leaving 17 bases between them. The germline CDR1 and CDR2 sequences are SNHLY and FYNNEI. The CDR3 spans 14 residues. CDR3: CASSTGTGSWELFF. The CDR3 DNA reads TGTGCCAGCAGCACCGGGACTGGCTCCTGGGAGCTGTTTTTT.

The table lists this clone with a few counts. V is TRBV14 and J is TRBJ2-7; maybe TRBD1 (5 bases). V dropped 1 base and J dropped 2 bases, with 15 bases sitting between them. Per the germline V gene, CDR1 is SGHDN and CDR2 is FVKESK. The CDR3 covers 16 residues. This CDR3 is CASSQADSRYPYEQYF. The CDR3, as DNA: TGTGCCAGCAGCCAAGCCGACAGTCGATACCCCTACGAGCAGTACTTC.

The chain carries TRBV28 and TRBJ1-2, with 9 bases aligning to TRBD1. This CDR3 region has 18 residues. J gave up 0 bases and V 6 bases, and 14 bases lay outside the gene matches. The germline V gene encodes CDR1 MDHEN and CDR2 SYDVKM. The CDR3, as DNA: TGTGCCAGCAGCCGAGACCCGGGACAGGGCCCAGCTAACTATGGCTACACCTTC. It yields the protein CASSRDPGQGPANYGYTF.

The gene calls are TRBV27 and TRBJ2-7; D is tentatively TRBD1 or TRBD2 (5 bases each). Germline V gene lookup returns CDR1 MNHEY and CDR2 SMNVEV (reference sequence). V lost 0 bases, J lost 0 bases, and 12 bases lay in between. The CDR3 covers 16 residues. This CDR3 reads CASSLSVGTYSYEQYF. For the CDR3, the DNA is TGTGCCAGCAGTTTATCGGTTGGGACGTACTCCTACGAGCAGTACTTC.

The rearrangement uses TRBV9 and TRBJ1-4; D is perhaps TRBD1 (6 bases). Deletions cut 3 bases from V and 3 bases from J, with 9 bases between. There are 14 residues in the CDR3. Germline CDR1 is SGDLS and CDR2 is YYNGEE. CDR3 coding DNA: TGTGCCAGCAGCGAACAGGGAGCTAATGAAAAACTGTTTTTT. Amino acids: CASSEQGANEKLFF.

The V call is TRBV5-6, the J call TRBJ2-6, with 10 bases aligning to TRBD1. V dropped 4 bases and J dropped 1; count of bases not matched to a gene: 11. The CDR3 consists of 19 residues. Germline CDR1 SGHDT, CDR2 YYEEEE. This chain's CDR3 is CASSGGWDRGFSGANVLTF. In DNA form, the CDR3 reads TGTGCCAGCAGCGGGGGCTGGGACAGGGGATTTTCTGGGGCCAACGTCCTGACTTTC.

This chain uses TRBV4-3 with TRBJ1-2, with no clear D. The germline V gene has CDR1 LGHNA and CDR2 YSLEER. Trimming removed 0 bases at V and 0 bases at J, with 8 bases between. This CDR3 contains 15 residues. The CDR3 DNA sequence: TGCGCCAGCAGCCAAGAGCTCGGATCTAACTATGGCTACACCTTC. Translating gives CASSQELGSNYGYTF.